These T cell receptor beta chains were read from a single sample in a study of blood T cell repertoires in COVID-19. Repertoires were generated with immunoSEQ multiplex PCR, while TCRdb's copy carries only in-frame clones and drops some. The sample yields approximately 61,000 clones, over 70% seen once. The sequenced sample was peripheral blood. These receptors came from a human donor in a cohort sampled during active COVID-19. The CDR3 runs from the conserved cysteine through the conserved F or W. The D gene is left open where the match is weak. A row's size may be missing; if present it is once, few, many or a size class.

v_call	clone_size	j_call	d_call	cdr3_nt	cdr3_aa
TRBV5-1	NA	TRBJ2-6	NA	TGCGCCAGCAGCCTGGGAGGAAGTGGGGCCTCTCGGGCCAACGTCCTGACTTTC	CASSLGGSGASRANVLTF
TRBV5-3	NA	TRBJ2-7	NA	TGTGCCAGAAGCTTGGGCCTAAAAACCTACGAGCAGTACTTC	CARSLGLKTYEQYF
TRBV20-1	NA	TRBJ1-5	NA	TGCAGTGCTAGTAACTCCAATCAGCCCCAGCATTTT	CSASNSNQPQHF
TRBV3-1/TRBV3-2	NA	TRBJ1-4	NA	TGTGCCAGCAGCCGGACAGTTGCCCGGGGTGAAAAACTGTTTTTT	CASSRTVARGEKLFF
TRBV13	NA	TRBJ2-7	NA	TGTGCCAGCAGCTTTGGGGGGTTGGGGCAGTACTTC	CASSFGGLGQYF
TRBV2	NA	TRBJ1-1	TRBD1	TGTGCCAGCAGCCTCACAGGGGGCTGGGGAGCTTTCTTT	CASSLTGGWGAFF
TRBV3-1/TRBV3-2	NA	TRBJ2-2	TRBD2	TGTGCCAGCAGCCAGGGCGGGAGTTCAACCGGGGAGCTGTTTTTT	CASSQGGSSTGELFF
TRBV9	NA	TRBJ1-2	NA	TGTGCCAGCAGCGTAGCTCCAGGGTCTAACTATGGCTACACCTTC	CASSVAPGSNYGYTF
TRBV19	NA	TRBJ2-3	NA	TGTGCCACCCGGAGTGGAGATACGCAGTATTTT	CATRSGDTQYF
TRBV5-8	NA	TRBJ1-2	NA	TGTGCCAGCAGCTGGGAGGGGGGCGCCAACTATGGCTACACCTTC	CASSWEGGANYGYTF
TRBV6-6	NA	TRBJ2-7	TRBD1	TGTGCCAGCACCTTGGGACAGGGTCCCTACGAGCAGTACTTC	CASTLGQGPYEQYF
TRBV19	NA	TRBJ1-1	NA	TGTGCCAGTAGCTTAAACACTGAAGCTTTCTTT	CASSLNTEAFF
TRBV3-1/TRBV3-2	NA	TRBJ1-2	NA	TGTGCCAGCAGCCCCCGGGACTTCTCCTATGGCTACACCTTC	CASSPRDFSYGYTF
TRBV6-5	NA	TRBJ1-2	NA	TGTGCCACGGGTGTCGGGGGGTATGGCTACACCTTC	CATGVGGYGYTF
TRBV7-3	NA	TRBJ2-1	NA	TGTGCCAGCAGCTTAAGTAGCGGTGGGAAGAATGAGCAGTTCTTC	CASSLSSGGKNEQFF
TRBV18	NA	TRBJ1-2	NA	TGTGCCAGCTCACCACTTGGTCAGGCAGAGAACTATGGCTACACCTTC	CASSPLGQAENYGYTF
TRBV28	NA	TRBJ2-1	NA	TGTGCCAGCATGGGAGCGGGTTTTTGGACGCGGAATGAGCAGTTCTTC	CASMGAGFWTRNEQFF
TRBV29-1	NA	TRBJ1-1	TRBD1	TGCAGCGTCCGGGCCGGTGGACAGGGGGTAAACACTGAAGCTTTCTTT	CSVRAGGQGVNTEAFF
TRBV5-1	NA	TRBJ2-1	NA	TGCGCCAGCAGCTTCACAGGGACCAACAATGAGCAGTTCTTC	CASSFTGTNNEQFF
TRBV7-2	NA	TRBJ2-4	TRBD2	TGTGCCAGCAGCCCCTCCGGAAGCGGGGCCATTCAGTACTTC	CASSPSGSGAIQYF
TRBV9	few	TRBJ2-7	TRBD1	TGTGCCAGCAGCGTAGCTACAGGGGTCTACGAGCAGTACTTC	CASSVATGVYEQYF
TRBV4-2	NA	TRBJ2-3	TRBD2	TGTGCCAGCAGCCAAGCTCTAGCGGGGAGCACAGATACGCAGTATTTT	CASSQALAGSTDTQYF
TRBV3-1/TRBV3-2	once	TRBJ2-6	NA	TGTGCCAGCAGCCTGCGACAGGCCTACTCTGGGGCCAACGTCCTGACTTTC	CASSLRQAYSGANVLTF
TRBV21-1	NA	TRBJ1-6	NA	TGTGCCAGCAGCACCCGGACAGGGCATCCCTCCTATAATTCACCCATCCACTTT	CASSTRTGHPSYNSPIHF
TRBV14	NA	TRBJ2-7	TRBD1	TGTGCCAGCAGCCAATATACAGGGGCGCGGCAGTACTTC	CASSQYTGARQYF
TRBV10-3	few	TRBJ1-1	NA	TGTGCCATCAGTAGCCCCCCCTCTGAAGCTTTCTTT	CAISSPPSEAFF
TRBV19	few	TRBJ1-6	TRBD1	TGTGCCAGTAGTTCAACGGCGACAGGGGGTAATTCACCCCTCCACTTT	CASSSTATGGNSPLHF
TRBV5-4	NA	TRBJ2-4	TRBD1	TGTGCCAGCAGCCGTGCACAGGGGGCGAAGAGCATTCAGTACTTC	CASSRAQGAKSIQYF
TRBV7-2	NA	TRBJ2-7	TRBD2	TGTGCCAGCAGCCCAGGCGGGCGGGGGGGCTACGAGCAGTACTTC	CASSPGGRGGYEQYF
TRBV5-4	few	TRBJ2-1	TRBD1	TGTGCCACTCAAAGACAGGGGCCCACCAATGAGCAGTTCTTC	CATQRQGPTNEQFF
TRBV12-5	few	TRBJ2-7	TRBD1	TGTGCTAGTGGTTCCCCCAGGGGGCCATACGAGCAGTACTTC	CASGSPRGPYEQYF
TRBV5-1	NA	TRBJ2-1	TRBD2	TGCGCCAGCAGCTTGGCGGGAGGTCCCGGCGATGAGCAGTTCTTC	CASSLAGGPGDEQFF
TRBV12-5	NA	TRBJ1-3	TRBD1	TGTGCTAGTGGTTTGGCCGGGACAGGGATAGGAAACACCATATATTTT	CASGLAGTGIGNTIYF
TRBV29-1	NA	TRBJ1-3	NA	TGCAGCGTCAGGGTTGGCGGAAACACCATATATTTT	CSVRVGGNTIYF
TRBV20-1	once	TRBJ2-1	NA	TGCAGTGCCAGTAGTAGCTATGAGCAGTTCTTC	CSASSSYEQFF
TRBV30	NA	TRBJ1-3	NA	TGTGCCTGGTCCGGGTCTGGAAACACCATATATTTT	CAWSGSGNTIYF
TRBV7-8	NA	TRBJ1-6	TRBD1	TGTGCCAGCAGCTTGAACAGGGGTAATTCACCCCTCCACTTT	CASSLNRGNSPLHF
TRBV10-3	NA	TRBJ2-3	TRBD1	TGTGCCATCAGTGGAAGGGACAGGCCTCCAGATACGCAGTATTTT	CAISGRDRPPDTQYF
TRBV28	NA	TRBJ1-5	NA	TGTGCCAGCAGCCTCTCGGAGAATCAGCCCCAGCATTTT	CASSLSENQPQHF
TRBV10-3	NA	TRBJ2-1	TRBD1	TGTGCCATCAGGGGGACAGGGGACGAGCAGTTCTTC	CAIRGTGDEQFF
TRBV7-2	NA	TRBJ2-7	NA	TGTGCCAGCAGCTTAGGGAGGGACTCCTCCTACGAGCAGTACTTC	CASSLGRDSSYEQYF
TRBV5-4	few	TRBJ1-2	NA	TGTGCCAGCAGCTTGGAAGCTTATGGCTACACCTTC	CASSLEAYGYTF
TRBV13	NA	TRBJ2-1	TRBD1	TGTGCCAGCAGCTCCTTAGCCGGGACAGGTTTTTTCACTGAGCAGTTCTTC	CASSSLAGTGFFTEQFF
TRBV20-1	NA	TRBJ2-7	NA	TGCAGTGCCCCCGGAGGGCCCGAGCAGTACTTC	CSAPGGPEQYF
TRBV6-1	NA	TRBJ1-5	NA	TGTGCCAGCAGTTTGGGGGGGGTCAATCAGCCCCAGCATTTT	CASSLGGVNQPQHF